This entry features one T cell receptor beta chain sequence. Other DNA sequences in this specimen translate into the identical CDR3. The authors ran unsorted PBMC replicate PCRs on 300 ng DNA, about 31,000 T cell genomes. Measured with immunoSEQ multiplex PCR; TCRdb has only the in-frame clones, and not every one. The table has hundreds of thousands of clones, roughly 80% seen once. This sample is part of a study of shared clonotypes between healthy human individuals. Healthy and HIV-negative, the adult donors had no recent acute infections or vaccinations. Donors comprised only Caucasian adults living in Nashville, Tennessee. Genomic DNA, for the unsorted samples, came from tens of millions of PBMCs. V dropped 3 bases and J dropped 0 bases, with 8 bases sitting between them. This CDR3 region has 15 residues. The germline V gene encodes CDR1 KGHSH and CDR2 LQKENI.

The receptor comes from a woman aged 40 to 49 in good health. Some clones in this sample may be carry-over from other donors' samples. The chain links TRBV18 to TRBJ1-4; D may be TRBD1 (6 bases). The sequencing sample was made of PBMCs. The CDR3, as DNA: TGTGCCAGCTCACCTAGGACAGCAACTAATGAAAAACTGTTTTTT. Its protein is CASSPRTATNEKLFF. Drawing the rest from reference TRBV18 and TRBJ1-4, the complete variable domain is NAGVMQNPRHLVRRRGQEARLRCSPMKGHSHVYWYRQLPEEGLKFMVYLQKENIIDESGMPKERFSAEFPKEGPSILRIQQVVRGDSAAYFCASSPRTATNEKLFFGSGTQLSVL.